This TCR beta chain was sequenced during a study of technical replicates of blood from a few donors. CDR1 and CDR2 (germline): MNHNS, SASEGT. This CDR3 comprises 12 residues. The J segment lost 7 bases and the V segment lost 9 bases, leaving 5 bases of the junction unmatched. Produced via immunoSEQ multiplex PCR; TCRdb's table is partial and in-frame only. In the table there are 65,000 to 80,000 clones, roughly 98% of which are singletons. The receptor's source is a human donor in good health. Material: T cells isolated from PBMCs. The V call is TRBV6-1, the J call TRBJ1-5; TRBD1 agrees at 8 bases. DNA for the CDR3: TGTGCCAGTGGACAGGGAGGGCAGCCCCAGCATTTT. Its translation: CASGQGGQPQHF.